The rows below give T cell receptor beta chains drawn from one sample of a study of prognosis after radiotherapy for stage I lung cancer. MiXCR, run by TCRdb on the multiplex PCR reads, gives a single entry per CDR3 protein. The profile shows around 30,000 distinct CDR3 sequences, about 31% of them singletons. The sample here was PBMCs, taken before or after stereotactic body radiation therapy (not recorded which). The receptors were sampled from a donor over 45 with non-small cell lung cancer. Each CDR3 is given with its conserved first and last residue. D genes are given only for firm matches. Clone size is not always given. Where it is, it says once, few, many or a class for expanded clones.

j_call: TRBJ2-3
v_call: TRBV6-1
d_call: TRBD2
clone_size: many
cdr3_aa: CASSEVAGYSTDTQYF
cdr3_nt: TGTGCCAGCAGTGAAGTAGCGGGATATAGCACAGATACGCAGTATTTT

j_call: TRBJ2-3
v_call: TRBV7-2
d_call: -
clone_size: many
cdr3_aa: CASSLAGRQMDTQYF
cdr3_nt: TGTGCCAGCAGCTTAGCTGGACGACAGATGGATACGCAGTATTTT

j_call: TRBJ2-5
v_call: TRBV7-2
d_call: TRBD2
clone_size: -
cdr3_aa: CASSLASGGATPTQYF
cdr3_nt: TGTGCCAGCAGCTTAGCTAGCGGGGGTGCTACCCCCACCCAGTACTTC

j_call: TRBJ2-2
v_call: TRBV5-4
d_call: -
clone_size: many
cdr3_aa: CASTGLGTGELFF
cdr3_nt: TGTGCCAGCACCGGGCTTGGCACCGGGGAGCTGTTTTTT

j_call: TRBJ2-3
v_call: TRBV30
d_call: TRBD2
clone_size: many
cdr3_aa: CAWSVKTSGGDTQYF
cdr3_nt: TGTGCCTGGAGTGTAAAGACTAGCGGGGGAGATACGCAGTATTTT

j_call: TRBJ2-6
v_call: TRBV15
d_call: TRBD1
clone_size: -
cdr3_aa: CATSTPGTGGLSGANVLTF
cdr3_nt: TGTGCCACCAGCACCCCCGGGACAGGGGGCCTCTCGGGGGCCAACGTCCTGACTTTC

j_call: TRBJ1-4
v_call: TRBV3-1
d_call: -
clone_size: -
cdr3_aa: CASSPSTGSGEKLFF
cdr3_nt: TGTGCCAGCAGCCCGAGCACGGGGTCCGGAGAAAAACTGTTTTTT

j_call: TRBJ1-1
v_call: TRBV18
d_call: -
clone_size: many
cdr3_aa: CASSLVTDTEAFF
cdr3_nt: TGTGCCAGCTCACTAGTAACAGACACTGAAGCTTTCTTT

j_call: TRBJ2-2
v_call: TRBV11-3
d_call: -
clone_size: many
cdr3_aa: CASSLTGNTGELFF
cdr3_nt: TGTGCCAGCAGCTTGACAGGGAACACCGGGGAGCTGTTTTTT

j_call: TRBJ1-1
v_call: TRBV25-1
d_call: -
clone_size: many
cdr3_aa: CASSEKWAAGTEAFF
cdr3_nt: TGTGCCAGCAGTGAAAAGTGGGCAGCGGGCACTGAAGCTTTCTTT

j_call: TRBJ2-7
v_call: TRBV20-1
d_call: TRBD1
clone_size: many
cdr3_aa: CSAIGTGPNEQYF
cdr3_nt: TGCAGTGCTATAGGGACAGGGCCCAACGAGCAGTACTTC

j_call: TRBJ1-1
v_call: TRBV7-8
d_call: -
clone_size: many
cdr3_aa: CAGSLVGKNTEAFF
cdr3_nt: TGTGCCGGCAGCTTAGTTGGCAAGAACACTGAAGCTTTCTTT

j_call: TRBJ2-7
v_call: TRBV9
d_call: TRBD1
clone_size: many
cdr3_aa: CASSPRGQGAYEQYF
cdr3_nt: TGTGCCAGCAGCCCGCGAGGTCAGGGGGCTTACGAGCAGTACTTC

j_call: TRBJ1-1
v_call: TRBV18
d_call: TRBD1
clone_size: many
cdr3_aa: CASSPGQAVNTEAFF
cdr3_nt: TGTGCCAGCTCACCCGGACAGGCTGTGAACACTGAAGCTTTCTTT

j_call: TRBJ1-6
v_call: TRBV3-1
d_call: -
clone_size: many
cdr3_aa: CASSQDSQAHSPLHF
cdr3_nt: TGTGCCAGCAGCCAAGATTCACAGGCGCATTCACCCCTCCACTTT

j_call: TRBJ2-2
v_call: TRBV4-1
d_call: -
clone_size: many
cdr3_aa: CASSQDRGPLKDTGELFF
cdr3_nt: TGCGCCAGCAGCCAAGACCGAGGACCCCTAAAGGACACCGGGGAGCTGTTTTTT

j_call: TRBJ2-7
v_call: TRBV29-1
d_call: -
clone_size: many
cdr3_aa: CSVDYQGNPYEQYF
cdr3_nt: TGCAGCGTTGACTATCAGGGTAATCCCTACGAGCAGTACTTC

j_call: TRBJ1-6
v_call: TRBV20-1
d_call: TRBD1
clone_size: few
cdr3_aa: CSATSGGSYNSPLHF
cdr3_nt: TGCAGTGCTACTTCAGGGGGCTCCTATAATTCACCCCTCCACTTT

j_call: TRBJ1-4
v_call: TRBV6-2/TRBV6-3
d_call: -
clone_size: -
cdr3_aa: CASSAKALYYSGKNEKLFF
cdr3_nt: TGTGCCAGCAGTGCCAAGGCCCTTTACTACAGTGGTAAGAATGAAAAACTGTTTTTT

j_call: TRBJ2-1
v_call: TRBV24-1
d_call: TRBD2
clone_size: many
cdr3_aa: CATSLAGGLNEQFF
cdr3_nt: TGTGCCACCAGTCTAGCGGGGGGGCTCAATGAGCAGTTCTTC

j_call: TRBJ2-5
v_call: TRBV6-2/TRBV6-3
d_call: -
clone_size: -
cdr3_aa: CASSYGRVGETQYF
cdr3_nt: TGTGCCAGCAGTTACGGCAGGGTAGGAGAGACCCAGTACTTC

j_call: TRBJ1-1
v_call: TRBV6-4
d_call: -
clone_size: -
cdr3_aa: CATIPQVNTEAFF
cdr3_nt: TGTGCCACCATTCCACAGGTGAACACTGAAGCTTTCTTT

j_call: TRBJ2-2
v_call: TRBV12-3/TRBV12-4
d_call: TRBD2
clone_size: many
cdr3_aa: CASSLGLAFTGELFF
cdr3_nt: TGTGCCAGCAGCCTAGGACTAGCCTTTACCGGGGAGCTGTTTTTT

j_call: TRBJ2-7
v_call: TRBV20-1
d_call: -
clone_size: many
cdr3_aa: CSAISPGLPSEQYF
cdr3_nt: TGCAGTGCCATCTCCCCGGGCCTACCCTCCGAGCAGTACTTC

j_call: TRBJ2-1
v_call: TRBV6-2/TRBV6-3
d_call: TRBD2
clone_size: many
cdr3_aa: CASSYSLAGGKDEQFF
cdr3_nt: TGTGCCAGCAGTTACTCCTTAGCGGGGGGCAAGGATGAGCAGTTCTTC

j_call: TRBJ2-2
v_call: TRBV6-5
d_call: -
clone_size: many
cdr3_aa: CATSYWNTGELFF
cdr3_nt: TGTGCTACCAGTTACTGGAACACCGGGGAGCTGTTTTTT

j_call: TRBJ1-1
v_call: TRBV6-1
d_call: -
clone_size: many
cdr3_aa: CASSTDRVNTEAFF
cdr3_nt: TGTGCCAGCAGTACTGACAGAGTGAACACTGAAGCTTTCTTT